The 9 T cell receptor beta chains listed next were all sequenced from one sample in a study of CD8 T cells in ankylosing spondylitis. TCRdb passed the 5' RACE reads through MiXCR, listing each CDR3 protein once. Of 150,000 to 200,000 distinct CDR3 sequences listed, 9.5% to 15% are singletons. The sample taken for sequencing was blood, either unsorted or a sorted T cell fraction (not recorded which). All receptors come from a male donor with ankylosing spondylitis or in good health (not recorded which).

V usage is TRBV2 and J usage is TRBJ2-5; D is unresolved. This CDR3 has 15 amino acids. The germline gives CDR1 SNHLY, CDR2 FYNNEI. V was cut by 4 bases and J by 4 bases, with 16 bases left in between. CDR3 coding DNA: TGTGCCAGCAGTGGGGCCACAGTGGTCGCAGAGACCCAGTACTTC. Translating it yields CASSGATVVAETQYF.

This clonotype was picked up many times. For the CDR3, the DNA is TGCAGTGCTAGTGTGGGATTGAACACTGAAGCTTTCTTT. It yields the protein CSASVGLNTEAFF. V usage is TRBV20-1 and J usage is TRBJ1-1; D uncertain. Deletions cut 3 bases from V and 0 bases from J, with 8 bases between. Per the germline V gene, CDR1 is DFQATT and CDR2 is SNEGSKA (reference sequence). The CDR3 extends over 13 amino acids.

The CDR3 DNA sequence: TGTGCCAGCAGTGAGGGCGCTAGCGTTGAGCAGTTCTTC. Residues: CASSEGASVEQFF. The rearrangement links TRBV25-1 to TRBJ2-1, with D possibly TRBD2 on 6 matching bases. CDR1 MGHDK and CDR2 SYGVNS come from the germline V gene. V was shortened by 3 bases and J by 9 bases, with 12 bases between the two germline ends. The CDR3 contains 13 residues.

This clonotype has just a few counts. The rearrangement links TRBV6-5 to TRBJ2-1; D gene uncertain. Germline-derived CDR1 and CDR2 are MNHEY and SVGAGI. The CDR3 length is 14 residues. With 2 bases removed from V and 6 bases from J, the gap between germline ends came to 11 bases. CDR3 nucleotide sequence: TGTGCCAGCAGTTACCAACCCCTGGGCAATGAGCAGTTCTTC. As protein: CASSYQPLGNEQFF.

This clonotype was detected a few times. The J gene is TRBJ2-7, the V gene TRBV28; D may correspond to TRBD1 or TRBD2 (5 bases each). Germline V gene data show CDR1 as MDHEN and CDR2 as SYDVKM. Trimming took off 5 bases at V and 5 bases at J, with 16 bases between the two ends. The CDR3 contains 14 residues. CDR3 in DNA: TGTGCCAGCAGTCCCCCGTGGGGACGGGACGAGCAGTACTTC. The encoded protein is CASSPPWGRDEQYF. Looking up the rest from reference TRBV28 and TRBJ2-7 gives the full variable domain: DVKVTQSSRYLVKRTGEKVFLECVQDMDHENMFWYRQDPGLGLRLIYFSYDVKMKEKGDIPEGYSVSREKKERFSLILESASTNQTSMYLCASSPPWGRDEQYFGPGTRLTVT.

This clonotype was observed a handful of times. The chain joins TRBV9 to TRBJ1-1, with 7 bases matching TRBD1. The CDR3 consists of 16 residues. CDR1 and CDR2 (germline): SGDLS, YYNGEE. V trimming: 7 bases; J trimming: 3 bases; junction bases outside the gene matches: 15. DNA for the CDR3: TGTGCCAGCCGAAGGGGGCGAGCGGCTGAGGACACTGAAGCTTTCTTT. Protein product: CASRRGRAAEDTEAFF.

This clonotype was observed a handful of times. The chain couples TRBV12-3 or TRBV12-4 to TRBJ1-1; D remains ambiguous. V lost 8 bases to trimming and J lost 3 bases, with 7 bases between them. CDR3 length: 11 residues. CDR3 amino acids: CASSQYTEAFF. DNA of the CDR3: TGTGCCAGCTCTCAGTACACTGAAGCTTTCTTT.

This clonotype occurred a few times. The gene calls are TRBV18 and TRBJ2-1; 9 bases align to TRBD1. This CDR3 region has 11 residues. The junction had 2 bases not matched to a gene; V was cut back by 3 bases and J by 14 bases. Germline lookup yields CDR1 KGHSH and CDR2 LQKENI. In DNA, the CDR3 is TGTGCCAGCTCACCCGGGGACAGGGAGTTCTTC. This codes for CASSPGDREFF.

This clonotype was found a few times. The V and J genes are TRBV15 and TRBJ2-7; D uncertain. V was shortened by 5 bases and J by 10 bases, with 15 bases between the two germline ends. The CDR3 is made up of 12 amino acids. Germline lookup yields CDR1 LNHNV and CDR2 YYDKDF (reference sequence). CDR3 protein: CATSLHASGQYF. The CDR3 bases are TGTGCCACCAGCCTGCACGCGTCGGGCCAGTACTTC. The full variable domain, in which reference TRBV15 and TRBJ2-7 provide the parts outside the CDR3, is DAMVIQNPRYQVTQFGKPVTLSCSQTLNHNVMYWYQQKSSQAPKLLFHYYDKDFNNEADTPDNFQSRRPNTSFCFLDIRSPGLGDTAMYLCATSLHASGQYFGPGTRLTVT.